This T cell receptor beta chain was recorded in a study of T cells in Graves' hyperthyroidism and ophthalmopathy. The study, taken as a whole, reports: A 13 V-J signature model discriminated ophthalmopathy versus stable hyperthyroidism.

This clonotype was picked up a small number of times. Its specificity is unknown. The investigators amplified TCR beta CDR3 regions from RNA transcripts. HTBI primers were employed in a first-round RT-PCR of the TCR CDR3. TCRdb reprocessed the multiplex PCR reads via MiXCR and lists one record per CDR3 protein. Found here are approximately 600,000 distinct CDR3 sequences, around 20% of them singletons; the top ten hold about 35%. Unmatched junction bases numbered 6, after V lost 2 bases and J lost 6 bases. Germline loops: CDR1 MNHEY, CDR2 SMNVEV (reference sequence). The CDR3 has 14 residues. This chain joins TRBV27 and TRBJ2-7; 8 bases fit TRBD2. What was sequenced was blood. This clonotype originated in a man younger than 40 with Graves' ophthalmopathy. The CDR3 sequence is CASSLRLAYGEQYF. In nucleotides, the CDR3 is TGTGCCAGCAGTTTACGACTAGCGTACGGCGAGCAGTACTTC.